Listed here are 21 T cell receptor beta chains from one sample, sequenced in a study of cytomegalovirus exposure and HLA in healthy donors. PCR was performed using 60 Vbeta and 13 Jbeta primers. The table came from immunoSEQ multiplex PCR; TCRdb's copy has only in-frame clones and leaves some out. Here the sample spans under 150,000 clones, roughly 79% being singletons. The sequenced sample was PBMCs. The source of these receptors is a woman under 40 in good health and CMV-seronegative.

The chain carries TRBV5-1 and TRBJ2-3; TRBD2 matches 11 bases. Germline-derived CDR1 and CDR2 are SGHRS and YFSETQ. The CDR3 consists of 16 residues. Germline trimming cut 6 bases from V and 5 bases from J; bases unmatched to any gene: 11. The CDR3 spells CASTDPGLAGGDTQYF. Written as DNA, the CDR3 is TGCGCCAGCACTGACCCGGGGCTAGCGGGAGGAGATACGCAGTATTTT.

The chain uses TRBV30 and TRBJ2-7; 8 bases line up with TRBD1. This CDR3 spans 14 amino acids. Germline V gene data show CDR1 as GTSNPN and CDR2 as SVGIG (reference sequence). V dropped 3 bases and J dropped 4; count of bases not matched to a gene: 8. The CDR3 DNA reads TGTGCCTGGAGGGCGGACAGGGAGCTATACGAGCAGTACTTC. As protein: CAWRADRELYEQYF. The full variable domain, completed using reference TRBV30 and TRBJ2-7, is SQTIHQWPATLVQPVGSPLSLECTVEGTSNPNLYWYRQAAGRGLQLLFYSVGIGQISSEVPQNLSASRPQDRQFILSSKKLLLSDSGFYLCAWRADRELYEQYFGPGTRLTVT.

V usage is TRBV19 and J usage is TRBJ1-1, with 7 bases matching TRBD1. The CDR3 length is 16 residues. With V trimmed by 7 bases and J by 1 base, 12 bases remained unmatched. Looked up from germline, CDR1 is LNHDA and CDR2 is SQIVND (reference sequence). CDR3 loop: CASIGGQAISNTEAFF. The CDR3 DNA is TGTGCCAGTATAGGTGGACAGGCCATCTCGAACACTGAAGCTTTCTTT. Supplemented by reference TRBV19 and TRBJ1-1, the full variable domain reads DGGITQSPKYLFRKEGQNVTLSCEQNLNHDAMYWYRQDPGQGLRLIYYSQIVNDFQKGDIAEGYSVSREKKESFPLTVTSAQKNPTAFYLCASIGGQAISNTEAFFGQGTRLTVV.

The V call is TRBV7-2, the J call TRBJ2-5; 8 bases align to TRBD1. Germline CDR1 is SGHTA and CDR2 is FQGNSA. The CDR3 consists of 16 residues. The J segment lost 4 bases and the V segment lost 6 bases, leaving 13 bases of the junction unmatched. The CDR3 nucleotides are TGTGCCAGCAGTTCACAGGGGGTAAAGGGGCGAGAGACCCAGTACTTC. Translation gives CASSSQGVKGRETQYF.

This rearrangement joins TRBV10-3 to TRBJ2-7, with TRBD1 as a possible D gene (5 bases). V dropped 11 bases and J dropped 4 bases, with 18 bases sitting between them. Germline CDR1 reads ENHRY; CDR2 reads SYGVKD. The length of the CDR3 is 13 residues. The CDR3 protein is CAVRGKPQYEQYF. The CDR3 coding sequence is TGTGCCGTAAGGGGAAAGCCTCAATACGAGCAGTACTTC.

V is TRBV9 and J is TRBJ1-4; 8 nucleotides align to TRBD1. This CDR3 has 15 amino acids. Germline CDR1 is SGDLS and CDR2 is YYNGEE. V was pared by 4 bases and J by 7 bases, with 9 bases of the junction left unmatched. CDR3 nucleotides: TGTGCCAGCAGCCTAGCCCAGGACAGGGTTGAAAAACTGTTTTTT. This gives the protein CASSLAQDRVEKLFF. Full variable domain (remainder filled in from reference TRBV9 and TRBJ1-4): DSGVTQTPKHLITATGQRVTLRCSPRSGDLSVYWYQQSLDQGLQFLIQYYNGEERAKGNILERFSAQQFPDLHSELNLSSLELGDSALYFCASSLAQDRVEKLFFGSGTQLSVL.

This chain uses TRBV2 with TRBJ2-7; 10 nucleotides agree with TRBD1. This CDR3 has 12 residues. Germline V gene sequence: CDR1 SNHLY, CDR2 FYNNEI. V shed 11 bases and J 4 bases; nucleotides not matched to a gene: 5. The CDR3: CAVRQGAYEQYF. The CDR3 coding sequence is TGTGCCGTAAGACAGGGGGCTTACGAGCAGTACTTC.

The chain links TRBV27 to TRBJ2-7; 10 bases map to TRBD2. Germline-derived CDR1 and CDR2 are MNHEY and SMNVEV (reference sequence). The length of the CDR3 is 15 residues. Trimming cost V 5 bases and J 5 bases; bases outside gene matches: 9. The DNA of the CDR3 is TGTGCCAGCAGTCAAGCGGGAGGGTACATGCACGAGCAGTACTTC. This gives the protein CASSQAGGYMHEQYF.

This clone was detected a few times. The CDR3 protein is CASIGVQHENTEAFF. For the CDR3, the DNA is TGTGCCAGCATAGGGGTCCAACATGAGAACACTGAAGCTTTCTTT. This chain connects TRBV28 to TRBJ1-1, with a tentative D call TRBD1 (5 bases). The CDR3 totals 15 residues. The V gene lost 7 bases and the J gene lost 1 base, with 16 bases spanning the gap. Germline CDR1 and CDR2: MDHEN and SYDVKM.

The chain joins TRBV6-5 to TRBJ2-7, with 9 positions matching TRBD1. The V gene's germline CDR1 is MNHEY and CDR2 SVGAGI. J lost 3 bases, V lost 4 bases, and 4 bases had no gene match. CDR3 length: 14 residues. CDR3: CASSSDRGGYEQYF. Here the CDR3 DNA reads TGTGCCAGCAGTTCGGACAGGGGAGGCTACGAGCAGTACTTC.

The chain carries TRBV21-1 and TRBJ2-7; TRBD1 is the table's D call and was not checked against the DNA. TRBV21-1 is tagged as a pseudogene. This CDR3 region has 17 residues. The CDR3 DNA sequence: TGTGCCGGGGATGGACAGGGGCCCCCTTCCTTGATCTACGAGCAGTACTTC. Its translation: CAGDGQGPPSLIYEQYF.

The V call is TRBV5-4, the J call TRBJ2-1; 8 nucleotides line up with TRBD2. V was clipped by 1 base and J by 1 base; unmatched bases: 4. Per the germline V gene, CDR1 is SGHNT and CDR2 is YYREEE (reference sequence). This CDR3 spans 16 amino acids. The CDR3 protein is CASSLRGTRSYNEQFF. CDR3 nucleotide sequence: TGTGCCAGCAGCTTGAGGGGGACTAGATCCTACAATGAGCAGTTCTTC.

This clone was seen just once. The chain uses TRBV28 and TRBJ1-1; a possible D gene is TRBD1 (5 bases). Trimming removed 7 bases from V and 5 bases from J, with 20 bases in between. CDR1 is MDHEN and CDR2 is SYDVKM in the germline V gene. The CDR3 length is 15 residues. The DNA of the CDR3 is TGTGCCAGCACCTGGGGGGGGTCCCGTCTTACTGAAGCTTTCTTT. Translating gives CASTWGGSRLTEAFF.

The chain is built from TRBV2 and TRBJ1-1; TRBD1 aligns across 7 bases. The CDR3 contains 14 residues. V trimming: 6 bases; J trimming: 8 bases; junction bases outside the gene matches: 12. The germline V gene encodes CDR1 SNHLY and CDR2 FYNNEI. The CDR3 spells CASRPQGLAEEAFF. DNA for the CDR3: TGTGCCAGCAGACCACAGGGGCTTGCGGAGGAAGCTTTCTTT.

The chain has TRBV27 and TRBJ1-1; perhaps TRBD1 as D (5 bases). The V gene lost 0 bases and the J gene lost 2 bases, with 10 bases spanning the gap. From germline, CDR1 is MNHEY and CDR2 SMNVEV (reference sequence). The CDR3 has 15 amino acids. CDR3 region: CASSLSAGVNTEAFF. The CDR3 bases are TGTGCCAGCAGTTTATCCGCGGGGGTTAACACTGAAGCTTTCTTT.

This clone is a singleton in its sample. V gene TRBV6-6 combines with J gene TRBJ1-4; D not certain. With 2 bases removed from V and 0 bases from J, the gap between germline ends came to 7 bases. This CDR3 is 15 amino acids long. CDR1 and CDR2 from the germline V gene are MNHNY and SVGAGI (reference sequence). The CDR3 reads CASSYAATTNEKLFF. Here the CDR3 DNA reads TGTGCCAGCAGTTACGCGGCTACAACTAATGAAAAACTGTTTTTT.

The rearrangement joins TRBV25-1 to TRBJ1-1, with D possibly being TRBD1 (5 bases). The CDR3 is made up of 13 amino acids. Germline values: CDR1 MGHDK, CDR2 SYGVNS. V shed 2 bases and J shed 4 bases, with 8 bases lying between them. The CDR3 DNA sequence: TGTGCCAGCAGTGAAGGGGCCGGCACTGAAGCTTTCTTT. It translates to CASSEGAGTEAFF.

The genes are TRBV30 and TRBJ2-7, with 8 bases aligning to TRBD2. Germline trimming cut 8 bases from V and 1 base from J; bases unmatched to any gene: 13. Germline-derived CDR1 and CDR2 are GTSNPN and SVGIG (reference sequence). The CDR3 is made up of 15 amino acids. The CDR3 sequence: CAARPTSGFSYEQYF. CDR3 coding DNA: TGTGCCGCCCGCCCTACTAGCGGTTTTTCCTACGAGCAGTACTTC.

The V call is TRBV19, the J call TRBJ2-6, with D maybe TRBD1 (5 bases). The germline V gene encodes CDR1 LNHDA and CDR2 SQIVND (reference sequence). V was cut by 5 bases and J by 4 bases, with 15 bases left in between. This CDR3 has 16 residues. The chain's CDR3 is CASSHQGGSGANVLTF. DNA of the CDR3: TGTGCCAGTAGTCATCAGGGTGGGTCCGGGGCCAACGTCCTGACTTTC. Variable domain in full (rest from reference TRBV19 and TRBJ2-6): DGGITQSPKYLFRKEGQNVTLSCEQNLNHDAMYWYRQDPGQGLRLIYYSQIVNDFQKGDIAEGYSVSREKKESFPLTVTSAQKNPTAFYLCASSHQGGSGANVLTFGAGSRLTVL.

This sequence joins TRBV5-4 and TRBJ2-7; 7 bases map to TRBD2. From germline, CDR1 is SGHNT and CDR2 YYREEE (reference sequence). The V and J ends lost 0 bases and 7 bases, in that order; junction bases with no gene match: 10. The CDR3 covers 15 residues. CDR3 DNA: TGTGCCAGCAGCTTGGGGGGGGAGGGCATGAGGGAGCAGTACTTC. Translated, it gives CASSLGGEGMREQYF.

A single count supports this clone. The chain joins TRBV28 to TRBJ2-5; 8 nucleotides match TRBD1. Germline V gives CDR1 MDHEN, CDR2 SYDVKM. V lost 7 bases, J lost 9 bases, and 13 bases stayed unmatched. This CDR3 is 14 amino acids long. DNA of the CDR3: TGTGCCAGCACTCTTAGGACAGGGCTCAGGTCCCAGTACTTC. Translating it yields CASTLRTGLRSQYF.